This TCR beta chain is drawn from a study of cytomegalovirus exposure and HLA in healthy donors. V was clipped by 0 bases and J by 0 bases, with 8 bases between them. The CDR3 extends over 15 amino acids. Germline CDR1 SGDLS, CDR2 YYNGEE. Here immunoSEQ multiplex PCR was the method, and the copy in TCRdb shows in-frame clones only, minus some. The sample carries 180,000 or so clones, around nine tenths recorded once. This clonotype originated in a man between 18 and 35 years old in good health and CMV-seropositive. The rearrangement links TRBV9 to TRBJ2-3; the D is unclear. The specimen was PBMCs. The CDR3 region is CASSVGSSSTDTQYF. CDR3 DNA sequence: TGTGCCAGCAGCGTAGGGAGCTCTAGCACAGATACGCAGTATTTT.